Sequencing of this T cell receptor beta chain was carried out in a study of blood T cells in healthy people across ages. Findings and limits, study-wide: Correlation between TCR beta diversity and naive T cell percentage was strong.

This clonotype was seen many times. Antigen specificity is unknown. A second PCR, run for roughly 7 to 12 cycles, used a sample-barcoded 5' primer plus a J-beta primer mix. Per sample, CDR3-containing paired-end reads numbered at least 2.5 million. TCRdb re-called the 5' RACE reads through MiXCR, storing one row per CDR3 protein. The sample carries hundreds of thousands of distinct CDR3 sequences, under 25% recorded once. This TCR came from a man between 65 and 85 years old in good health. Specimen: blood.

In DNA, the CDR3 is TGTGCCAGCAGCTACAACACCGGGGAGCTGTTTTTT. It translates to CASSYNTGELFF. The rearrangement links TRBV28 to TRBJ2-2; D not resolved. CDR3 size: 12 residues. Germline-derived CDR1 and CDR2 are MDHEN and SYDVKM. V was cut by 6 bases and J by 2 bases, with 4 bases left in between.